Each of the 32 T cell receptor beta chains below was sequenced from the same sample in a study of chemoradiotherapy in HPV16-positive cancers. Profiling relied on immunoSEQ multiplex PCR, and the TCRdb table lists in-frame clones only, not all of them. The sample yields tens of thousands of clones, roughly 75% seen once. Sequenced material: blood, taken from a patient who underwent chemoradiotherapy. These receptors originate from a human donor with HPV-associated anogenital cancer.

This clone was counted a single time. The chain uses TRBV27 and TRBJ2-2; D may be TRBD1 (5 bases). The CDR3 is 14 residues long. In germline, CDR1 is MNHEY, CDR2 SMNVEV (reference sequence). V was shortened by 2 bases and J by 5 bases, with 9 bases between the two germline ends. CDR3 in DNA: TGTGCCAGCAGTTTAGACAGATGGACCGGGGAGCTGTTTTTT. Translated: CASSLDRWTGELFF.

The chain uses TRBV7-9 and TRBJ2-7; 7 bases line up with TRBD1. The germline V gene encodes CDR1 SEHNR and CDR2 FQNEAQ (reference sequence). The CDR3 consists of 15 residues. The V and J ends lost 5 bases and 3 bases, in that order; junction bases with no gene match: 10. The DNA of the CDR3 is TGTGCCAGCAGCCCCACCGACAGGGAATACTACGAGCAGTACTTC. It is translated as CASSPTDREYYEQYF.

In its sample, this clone was seen once. The chain has TRBV6-1 and TRBJ2-5; tentative D call: TRBD2 (5 bases). Trimming cost V 8 bases and J 5 bases, with 15 bases left between them. The CDR3 sequence is 13 residues long. Germline V gives CDR1 MNHNS, CDR2 SASEGT. The CDR3 region has the DNA TGTGCCAGCCTCCGGGAACGAAGGGAGACCCAGTACTTC. This encodes CASLRERRETQYF.

This rearrangement joins TRBV5-1 to TRBJ2-1, with D tentatively TRBD1 (5 bases). The germline V gene encodes CDR1 SGHRS and CDR2 YFSETQ. The CDR3 loop spans 15 amino acids. The germline V and J ends were trimmed by 5 bases and 7 bases, with 19 bases remaining between them. The CDR3: CASSEGTPRGNEQFF. DNA of the CDR3: TGCGCCAGCAGTGAAGGCACCCCAAGGGGTAATGAGCAGTTCTTC. The full variable domain, rest sourced from reference TRBV5-1 and TRBJ2-1, is KAGVTQTPRYLIKTRGQQVTLSCSPISGHRSVSWYQQTPGQGLQFLFEYFSETQRNKGNFPGRFSGRQFSNSRSEMNVSTLELGDSALYLCASSEGTPRGNEQFFGPGTRLTVL.

V usage is TRBV15 and J usage is TRBJ1-1; D is ambiguous. The germline V and J ends were trimmed by 4 bases and 2 bases, with 5 bases remaining between them. CDR3 length equals 12 residues. Per germline, CDR1 LNHNV and CDR2 YYDKDF (reference sequence). CDR3 residues: CATSTTNTEAFF. CDR3 sequence (DNA): TGTGCCACCAGCACAACAAACACTGAAGCTTTCTTT.

V gene TRBV7-8 combines with J gene TRBJ1-2, with a possible D match to TRBD1 (6 bases). The CDR3 has 14 residues. V was pared by 2 bases and J by 4 bases, with 11 bases between. The V gene's germline CDR1 is SGHVS and CDR2 FQNEAQ. CDR3: CASSLYTGSYGYTF. CDR3 bases: TGTGCCAGCAGCTTATATACAGGGAGCTATGGCTACACCTTC.

The rearrangement uses TRBV9 and TRBJ1-2, with D perhaps matching TRBD1 (5 bases). This CDR3 contains 15 residues. Germline assignment: CDR1 SGDLS and CDR2 YYNGEE. Between the trimmed V and J ends, which lost 0 bases and 3 bases, there was a span of 12 bases. In DNA, the CDR3 is TGTGCCAGCAGCGTAGATCCAGGGTCGGACTATGGCTACACCTTC. Protein: CASSVDPGSDYGYTF.

The chain carries TRBV12-5 and TRBJ1-5; TRBD1 matches 11 bases. With V trimmed by 0 bases and J by 2 bases, 9 bases remained unmatched. The CDR3 has 19 residues. CDR1 LGHNT and CDR2 FRNRAP come from the germline V gene. CDR3: CASGLVLGTGGMGNQPQHF. DNA of the CDR3: TGTGCTAGTGGTTTGGTACTCGGGACAGGGGGTATGGGCAATCAGCCCCAGCATTTT.

The chain couples TRBV10-1 to TRBJ2-7; TRBD2 might be the D (5 bases). Germline-derived CDR1 and CDR2 are WNHNN and SYGVQD (reference sequence). This CDR3 has 12 amino acids. V lost 11 bases and J lost 0, with 11 bases in between. In DNA, the CDR3 is TGCGCCGGCGACTATCACTCCTACGAGCAGTACTTC. Amino acids: CAGDYHSYEQYF.

This clone was counted a few times. V gene TRBV5-6 combines with J gene TRBJ1-5; a possible D gene is TRBD1 (6 bases). CDR3 length equals 15 residues. V dropped 2 bases and J dropped 2 bases, with 11 bases sitting between them. Looked up from germline, CDR1 is SGHDT and CDR2 is YYEEEE. In DNA, the CDR3 is TGTGCCAGCAGCTTCATCTCAGGGGGCAATCAGCCCCAGCATTTT. Its translation is CASSFISGGNQPQHF. Looking up the rest from reference TRBV5-6 and TRBJ1-5 gives the full variable domain: DAGVTQSPTHLIKTRGQQVTLRCSPKSGHDTVSWYQQALGQGPQFIFQYYEEEERQRGNFPDRFSGHQFPNYSSELNVNALLLGDSALYLCASSFISGGNQPQHFGDGTRLSIL.

The chain combines TRBV5-4 with TRBJ2-5; 13 positions agree with TRBD2. V was pared by 6 bases and J by 4 bases, with 12 bases of the junction left unmatched. CDR1 and CDR2 from the germline V gene are SGHNT and YYREEE (reference sequence). This CDR3 has 17 amino acids. In DNA form, the CDR3 reads TGTGCCAGCAACTCCCGATCACTAGCGGGGGGGACAGAGACCCAGTACTTC. Translation gives CASNSRSLAGGTETQYF. Full variable domain (outside the CDR3, taken from reference TRBV5-4 and TRBJ2-5): ETGVTQSPTHLIKTRGQQVTLRCSSQSGHNTVSWYQQALGQGPQFIFQYYREEENGRGNFPPRFSGLQFPNYSSELNVNALELDDSALYLCASNSRSLAGGTETQYFGPGTRLLVL.

This chain joins TRBV5-6 and TRBJ1-5; 9 bases match TRBD1. Germline CDR1 reads SGHDT; CDR2 reads YYEEEE. V dropped 0 bases and J dropped 7; count of bases not matched to a gene: 5. The CDR3 runs to 15 residues. In DNA form, the CDR3 reads TGTGCCAGCAGCTTGGTGGGGACAGGGAACCAGCCCCAGCATTTT. Protein product: CASSLVGTGNQPQHF.

J is TRBJ2-7 and V is TRBV27; D might be TRBD1 or TRBD2, each matching 5 bases. V dropped 4 bases and J dropped 2 bases, with 12 bases sitting between them. CDR1 and CDR2 (germline): MNHEY, SMNVEV (reference sequence). This CDR3 contains 14 residues. CDR3 DNA: TGTGCCAGCAGTTCCGGGACGAAGACCTACGAGCAGTACTTC. It translates to CASSSGTKTYEQYF.

This rearrangement joins TRBV19 to TRBJ1-5; 7 nucleotides align to TRBD1. This CDR3 is 16 amino acids long. J gave up 2 bases and V 3 bases, and 7 bases lay outside the gene matches. CDR1 is LNHDA, CDR2 SQIVND, per germline (reference sequence). The CDR3 spells CASSISQGGGNQPQHF. In DNA, the CDR3 is TGTGCCAGTAGTATCTCCCAGGGGGGTGGCAATCAGCCCCAGCATTTT. Drawing the rest from reference TRBV19 and TRBJ1-5, the complete variable domain is DGGITQSPKYLFRKEGQNVTLSCEQNLNHDAMYWYRQDPGQGLRLIYYSQIVNDFQKGDIAEGYSVSREKKESFPLTVTSAQKNPTAFYLCASSISQGGGNQPQHFGDGTRLSIL.

This clone has more than one count but fewer than ten. The V call is TRBV4-3, the J call TRBJ1-2; 7 bases fit TRBD1. The V gene's germline CDR1 is LGHNA and CDR2 YSLEER. V shed 0 bases, J shed 6 bases, and the junction held 4 bases outside the gene matches. This CDR3 region has 14 residues. The CDR3, as DNA: TGCGCCAGCAGCCAAGATAGCAGGGGGGATGGCTACACCTTC. Protein product: CASSQDSRGDGYTF.

The V gene is TRBV2, the J gene TRBJ1-1; D is ambiguous. Germline loops: CDR1 SNHLY, CDR2 FYNNEI. This CDR3 has 13 amino acids. Trimming removed 2 bases from V and 4 bases from J, with 8 bases in between. The CDR3 protein is CASSETGSTEAFF. The DNA of the CDR3 is TGTGCCAGCAGTGAAACGGGGAGCACTGAAGCTTTCTTT.

The genes are TRBV5-6 and TRBJ1-2, with D tentatively TRBD1 (6 bases). CDR1 SGHDT and CDR2 YYEEEE come from the germline V gene. Trimming cost V 5 bases and J 5 bases, with 22 bases left between them. This CDR3 is 16 amino acids long. The CDR3 sequence is CASSTTSRGTGYGYTF. CDR3 coding DNA: TGTGCCAGCAGTACCACCTCCCGCGGAACAGGGTATGGCTACACCTTC.

The chain combines TRBV18 with TRBJ2-5; D is unresolved. The CDR3 is 15 amino acids. The germline V gene has CDR1 KGHSH and CDR2 LQKENI. V shed 2 bases and J shed 1 base, with 11 bases lying between them. The CDR3 coding sequence is TGTGCCAGCTCACCAAACGGCGCGGCCCAAGAGACCCAGTACTTC. Its protein product is CASSPNGAAQETQYF.

The gene calls are TRBV10-3 and TRBJ1-6; D uncertain. The CDR3 loop spans 13 amino acids. The germline V and J ends were trimmed by 5 bases and 7 bases, with 9 bases remaining between them. Germline lookup yields CDR1 ENHRY and CDR2 SYGVKD. CDR3 sequence reads: CAISRQPNSPLHF. The CDR3 bases are TGTGCCATCAGTCGGCAGCCAAATTCACCCCTCCACTTT.

The chain couples TRBV5-6 to TRBJ2-2, with D perhaps TRBD2 (6 bases). V shed 7 bases and J shed 5 bases, with 18 bases lying between them. The CDR3 spans 15 residues. Looked up from germline, CDR1 is SGHDT and CDR2 is YYEEEE. CDR3 coding DNA: TGTGCCAGCCTTGGGGGGTACGGTAGGACCGGGGAGCTGTTTTTT. It translates to CASLGGYGRTGELFF.

This clone came up a few times. The rearrangement uses TRBV7-9 and TRBJ1-5; 7 bases are a match to TRBD1. CDR3 length equals 14 residues. Unmatched junction bases numbered 0, after V lost 2 bases and J lost 2 bases. Germline assignment: CDR1 SEHNR and CDR2 FQNEAQ (reference sequence). The CDR3: CASSLQGGNQPQHF. DNA of the CDR3: TGTGCCAGCAGCTTACAGGGGGGCAATCAGCCCCAGCATTTT. The full variable domain, its missing parts supplied by reference TRBV7-9 and TRBJ1-5, is DTGVSQNPRHKITKRGQNVTFRCDPISEHNRLYWYRQTLGQGPEFLTYFQNEAQLEKSRLLSDRFSAERPKGSFSTLEIQRTEQGDSAMYLCASSLQGGNQPQHFGDGTRLSIL.

The chain is built from TRBV11-1 and TRBJ2-1; D is undetermined. The V end was cut by 5 bases, the J end by 3 bases, with 11 bases between. Looked up from germline, CDR1 is SGHAT and CDR2 is FQDESV (reference sequence). This CDR3 region has 14 residues. Written as DNA, the CDR3 is TGTGCCAGCAGCCAAAATCGCCTCTACAATGAGCAGTTCTTC. This codes for CASSQNRLYNEQFF.

This clone is labeled medium-sized. The rearrangement links TRBV5-5 to TRBJ2-1; D call uncertain. The V gene lost 0 bases and the J gene lost 9 bases, with 10 bases spanning the gap. The CDR3 has 13 amino acids. Germline V gene sequence: CDR1 SGHKS, CDR2 YYEKEE (reference sequence). This CDR3 is CASSLASLAEQFF. The CDR3, as DNA: TGTGCCAGCAGCTTGGCCTCCTTAGCTGAGCAGTTCTTC.

V usage is TRBV5-1 and J usage is TRBJ2-1; 11 positions match TRBD2. CDR1 and CDR2 (germline): SGHRS, YFSETQ. CDR3 length equals 16 residues. V lost 1 base to trimming and J lost 7 bases; unmatched junction nucleotides: 7. The CDR3 region is CASSLKLAGGYNEQFF. The CDR3 coding sequence is TGCGCCAGCAGCTTGAAATTAGCGGGGGGGTATAATGAGCAGTTCTTC.

V gene TRBV5-1 combines with J gene TRBJ1-1; perhaps TRBD1 as D (5 bases). The length of the CDR3 is 17 residues. Between the trimmed V and J ends, which lost 0 bases and 1 base, there was a span of 16 bases. Germline CDR1 reads SGHRS; CDR2 reads YFSETQ. The CDR3: CASSLGGSGRGNTEAFF. DNA for the CDR3: TGCGCCAGCAGCTTGGGGGGGTCGGGCCGGGGGAACACTGAAGCTTTCTTT.

The chain recombines TRBV7-8 with TRBJ1-2; TRBD1 might be the D (6 bases). Germline V CDR1 and CDR2: SGHVS, FQNEAQ. The V and J ends lost 5 bases and 8 bases respectively, with 15 bases between them. The CDR3 contains 13 residues. The CDR3 DNA sequence: TGTGCCAGCAGCCCCCGGACAGAACTCGGCTACACCTTC. It encodes CASSPRTELGYTF.

This clone has just a few counts. Other DNA sequences in this specimen translate into the identical CDR3. The chain employs TRBV9 and TRBJ1-5; no firm D call. V was shortened by 0 bases and J by 7 bases, with 8 bases between the two germline ends. CDR3 length equals 13 residues. Germline V lookup: CDR1 SGDLS, CDR2 YYNGEE. This CDR3 reads CASSVDGEQPQHF. CDR3 coding DNA: TGTGCCAGCAGCGTAGACGGGGAACAGCCCCAGCATTTT. The variable domain in full, completed from reference TRBV9 and TRBJ1-5, reads DSGVTQTPKHLITATGQRVTLRCSPRSGDLSVYWYQQSLDQGLQFLIQYYNGEERAKGNILERFSAQQFPDLHSELNLSSLELGDSALYFCASSVDGEQPQHFGDGTRLSIL.

This clone was detected once. This CDR3 is CASSNTGLGNSPLHF. DNA for the CDR3: TGTGCCAGCAGCAACACAGGGTTGGGAAATTCACCCCTCCACTTT. V gene TRBV5-6 combines with J gene TRBJ1-6; a possible D gene is TRBD1 (6 bases). V was cut by 4 bases and J by 7 bases, with 15 bases left in between. The CDR3 extends over 15 amino acids. Germline assignment: CDR1 SGHDT and CDR2 YYEEEE.

The chain employs TRBV11-2 and TRBJ2-5, with D perhaps TRBD1 (5 bases). CDR1 is SGHAT, CDR2 FQNNGV, per germline. This CDR3 region has 14 residues. V was shortened by 5 bases and J by 1 base, with 11 bases between the two germline ends. The DNA of the CDR3 is TGTGCCAGCAGCCTGGGGCGGATCCAAGAGACCCAGTACTTC. It yields the protein CASSLGRIQETQYF.

The chain joins TRBV19 to TRBJ2-2; D is undetermined. The CDR3 spans 15 residues. Germline V gene lookup returns CDR1 LNHDA and CDR2 SQIVND (reference sequence). V was cut by 2 bases and J by 7 bases, with 14 bases left in between. CDR3 nucleotide sequence: TGTGCCAGTAGTATACCCACCTTCGGAGTCGGGGAGCTGTTTTTT. Protein sequence: CASSIPTFGVGELFF.

The gene calls are TRBV15 and TRBJ1-6; D perhaps matches TRBD1 (5 bases). The V gene's germline CDR1 is LNHNV and CDR2 YYDKDF (reference sequence). V lost 0 bases, J lost 12 bases, and 15 bases lay in between. This CDR3 contains 15 residues. The CDR3 loop reads CATSREQGTRQPLHF. The CDR3 coding sequence is TGTGCCACCAGCAGAGAGCAGGGAACAAGGCAACCCCTCCACTTT. Full variable domain (outside the CDR3, taken from reference TRBV15 and TRBJ1-6): DAMVIQNPRYQVTQFGKPVTLSCSQTLNHNVMYWYQQKSSQAPKLLFHYYDKDFNNEADTPDNFQSRRPNTSFCFLDIRSPGLGDTAMYLCATSREQGTRQPLHFGNGTRLTVT.

The chain couples TRBV6-6 to TRBJ1-2, with 7 bases fitting TRBD1. Germline V CDR1 and CDR2: MNHNY, SVGAGI (reference sequence). The CDR3 has 15 residues. J lost 4 bases, V lost 3 bases, and 8 bases had no gene match. CDR3 protein: CASSYQGGKGYGYTF. The CDR3 DNA sequence: TGTGCCAGCAGTTATCAGGGGGGTAAAGGCTATGGCTACACCTTC.